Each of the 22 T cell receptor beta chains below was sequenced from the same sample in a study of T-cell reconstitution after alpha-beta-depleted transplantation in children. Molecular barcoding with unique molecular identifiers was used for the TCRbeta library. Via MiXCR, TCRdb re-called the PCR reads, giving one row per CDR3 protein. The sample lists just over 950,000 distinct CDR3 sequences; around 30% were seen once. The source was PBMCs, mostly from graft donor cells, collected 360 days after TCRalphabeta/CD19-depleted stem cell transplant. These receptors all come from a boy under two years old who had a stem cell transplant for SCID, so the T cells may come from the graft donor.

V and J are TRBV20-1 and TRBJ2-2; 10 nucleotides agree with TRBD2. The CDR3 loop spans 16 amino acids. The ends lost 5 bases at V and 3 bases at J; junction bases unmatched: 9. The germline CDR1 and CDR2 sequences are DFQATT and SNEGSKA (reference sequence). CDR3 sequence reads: CSARTLAGGHTGELFF. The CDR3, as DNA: TGCAGTGCTCGGACTTTAGCGGGGGGCCACACCGGGGAGCTGTTTTTT.

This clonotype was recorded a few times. CDR3 region: CSAREGGQPQHF. Here the CDR3 DNA reads TGCAGTGCGAGGGAGGGTGGTCAGCCCCAGCATTTT. V is TRBV20-1 and J is TRBJ1-5; no firm D call. The CDR3 length is 12 residues. Looked up from germline, CDR1 is DFQATT and CDR2 is SNEGSKA (reference sequence). V was trimmed by 6 bases and J by 6 bases, leaving 12 bases between them.

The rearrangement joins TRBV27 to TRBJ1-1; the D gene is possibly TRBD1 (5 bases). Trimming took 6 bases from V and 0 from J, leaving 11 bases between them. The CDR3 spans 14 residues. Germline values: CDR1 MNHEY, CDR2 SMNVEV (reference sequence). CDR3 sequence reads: CASRRGRMNTEAFF. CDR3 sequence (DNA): TGTGCCAGCAGGAGGGGACGGATGAACACTGAAGCTTTCTTT.

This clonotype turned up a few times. Here the CDR3 DNA reads TGTGCCAGCAGTCCACCGGGCGGGAGCGGGGGGGATACGCAGTATTTT. This gives the protein CASSPPGGSGGDTQYF. This chain uses TRBV28 with TRBJ2-3, with TRBD2 matching 9 bases. Germline values: CDR1 MDHEN, CDR2 SYDVKM. The CDR3 contains 16 residues. After removal of 5 bases from V and 6 bases from J, the junction contained 12 bases not matched to a gene.

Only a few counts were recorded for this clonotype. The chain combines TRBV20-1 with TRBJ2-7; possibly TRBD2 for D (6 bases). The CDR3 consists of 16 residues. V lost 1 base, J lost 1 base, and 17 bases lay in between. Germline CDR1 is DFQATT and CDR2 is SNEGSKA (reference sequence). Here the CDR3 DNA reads TGCAGTGCTAGAGGGGGCGGGACTGATCCTTCCTACGAGCAGTACTTC. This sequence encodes CSARGGGTDPSYEQYF.

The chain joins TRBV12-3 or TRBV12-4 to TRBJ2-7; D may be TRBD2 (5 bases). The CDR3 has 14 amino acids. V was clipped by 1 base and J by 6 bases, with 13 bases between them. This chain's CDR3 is CASSLVDRGSEQYF. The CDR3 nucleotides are TGTGCCAGCAGTTTAGTTGACCGAGGGTCCGAGCAGTACTTC.

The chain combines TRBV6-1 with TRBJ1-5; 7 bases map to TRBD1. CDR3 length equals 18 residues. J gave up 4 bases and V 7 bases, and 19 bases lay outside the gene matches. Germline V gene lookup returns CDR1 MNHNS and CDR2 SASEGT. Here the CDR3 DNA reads TGTGCCAGCACCGTATGGGGCGGACAGGCGATCATGAATCAGCCCCAGCATTTT. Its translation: CASTVWGGQAIMNQPQHF.

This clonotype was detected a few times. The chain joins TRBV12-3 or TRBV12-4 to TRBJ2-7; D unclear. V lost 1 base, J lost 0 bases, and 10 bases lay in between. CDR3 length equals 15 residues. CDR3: CASSLVPGNSYEQYF. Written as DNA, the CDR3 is TGTGCCAGCAGTTTAGTCCCTGGTAACTCCTACGAGCAGTACTTC.

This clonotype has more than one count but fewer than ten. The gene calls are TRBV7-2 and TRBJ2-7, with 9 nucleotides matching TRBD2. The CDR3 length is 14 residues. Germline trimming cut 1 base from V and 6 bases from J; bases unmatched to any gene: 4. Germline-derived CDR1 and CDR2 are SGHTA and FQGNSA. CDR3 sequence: CASSLDSGGVEQYF. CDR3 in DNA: TGTGCCAGCAGCTTAGATAGCGGGGGCGTCGAGCAGTACTTC.

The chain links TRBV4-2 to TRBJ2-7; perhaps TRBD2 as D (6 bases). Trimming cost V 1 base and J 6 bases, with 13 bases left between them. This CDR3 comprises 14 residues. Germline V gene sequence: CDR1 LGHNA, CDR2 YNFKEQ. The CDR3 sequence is CASSQVGGVPEQYF. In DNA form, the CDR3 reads TGTGCCAGCAGCCAAGTGGGGGGAGTCCCCGAGCAGTACTTC.

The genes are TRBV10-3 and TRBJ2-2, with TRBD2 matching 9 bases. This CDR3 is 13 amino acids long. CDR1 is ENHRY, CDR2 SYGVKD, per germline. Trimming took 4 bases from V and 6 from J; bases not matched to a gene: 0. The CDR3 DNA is TGTGCCATCAGTGGCGGGGGGGCCGGGGAGCTGTTTTTT. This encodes CAISGGGAGELFF.

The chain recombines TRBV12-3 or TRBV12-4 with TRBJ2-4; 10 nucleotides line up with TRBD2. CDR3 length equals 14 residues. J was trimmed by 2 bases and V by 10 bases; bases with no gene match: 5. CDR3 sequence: CATSAGGPKNIQYF. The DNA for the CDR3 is TGTGCCACCTCAGCGGGGGGGCCCAAAAACATTCAGTACTTC.

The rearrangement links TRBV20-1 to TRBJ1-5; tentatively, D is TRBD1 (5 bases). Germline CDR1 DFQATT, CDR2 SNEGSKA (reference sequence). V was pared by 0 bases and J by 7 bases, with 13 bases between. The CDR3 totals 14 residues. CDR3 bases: TGCAGTGCTAGAGACCGGGGGGGTGAGCAGCCCCAGCATTTT. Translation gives CSARDRGGEQPQHF.

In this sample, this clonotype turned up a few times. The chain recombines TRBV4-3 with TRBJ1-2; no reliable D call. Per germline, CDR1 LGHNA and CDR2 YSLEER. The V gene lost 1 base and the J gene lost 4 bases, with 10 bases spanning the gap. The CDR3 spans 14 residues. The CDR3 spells CASSQVFSGYGYTF. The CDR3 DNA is TGCGCCAGCAGCCAAGTTTTTTCAGGCTATGGCTACACCTTC.

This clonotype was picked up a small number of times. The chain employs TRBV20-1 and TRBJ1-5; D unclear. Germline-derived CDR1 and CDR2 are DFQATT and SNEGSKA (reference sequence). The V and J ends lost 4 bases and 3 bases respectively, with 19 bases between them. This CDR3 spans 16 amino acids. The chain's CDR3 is CSAKSKVELDNQPQHF. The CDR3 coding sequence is TGCAGTGCTAAATCCAAAGTTGAGTTAGACAATCAGCCCCAGCATTTT.

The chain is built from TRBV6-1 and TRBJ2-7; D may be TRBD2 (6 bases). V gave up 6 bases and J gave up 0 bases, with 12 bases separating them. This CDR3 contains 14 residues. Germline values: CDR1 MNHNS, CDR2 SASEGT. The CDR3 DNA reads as TGTGCCAGCAGGACTCAGGGAGGCTCCTACGAGCAGTACTTC. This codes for CASRTQGGSYEQYF.

CDR3 sequence (DNA): TGTGCCAGCAGCTCTCTGGGGACTAGCCAGTACCAAGAGACCCAGTACTTC. Encoded protein: CASSSLGTSQYQETQYF. The chain employs TRBV7-9 and TRBJ2-5; TRBD2 matches 9 bases. This CDR3 is built from 17 residues. Per germline, CDR1 SEHNR and CDR2 FQNEAQ (reference sequence). With 4 bases clipped from V and 0 bases from J, the junction kept 9 bases outside the gene matches.

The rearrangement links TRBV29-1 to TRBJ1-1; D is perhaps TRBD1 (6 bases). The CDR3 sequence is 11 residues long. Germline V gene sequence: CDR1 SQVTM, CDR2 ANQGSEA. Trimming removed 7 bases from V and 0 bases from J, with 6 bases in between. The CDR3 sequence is CSGTVNTEAFF. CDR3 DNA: TGCAGCGGGACAGTGAACACTGAAGCTTTCTTT.

CDR3 loop: CASSPPDRGGTGELFF. The CDR3 nucleotides are TGCGCCAGCAGCCCCCCGGACAGGGGTGGCACCGGGGAGCTGTTTTTT. This rearrangement joins TRBV5-1 to TRBJ2-2; TRBD1 matches at 9 bases. The CDR3 covers 16 residues. Germline V gene lookup returns CDR1 SGHRS and CDR2 YFSETQ. The junction had 8 bases not matched to a gene; V was cut back by 4 bases and J by 4 bases.

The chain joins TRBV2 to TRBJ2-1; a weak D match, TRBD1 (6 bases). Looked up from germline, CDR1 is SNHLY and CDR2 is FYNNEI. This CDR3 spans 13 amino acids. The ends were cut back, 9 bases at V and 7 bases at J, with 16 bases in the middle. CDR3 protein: CARGGDPSNEQFF. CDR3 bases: TGTGCCAGAGGGGGAGATCCGTCTAATGAGCAGTTCTTC. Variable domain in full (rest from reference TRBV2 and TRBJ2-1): EPEVTQTPSHQVTQMGQEVILRCVPISNHLYFYWYRQILGQKVEFLVSFYNNEISEKSEIFDDQFSVERPDGSNFTLKIRSTKLEDSAMYFCARGGDPSNEQFFGPGTRLTVL.

The CDR3 protein is CASSFYWGLPREGYEQYF. The CDR3 region has the DNA TGTGCCAGCAGTTTTTATTGGGGACTTCCTAGGGAAGGCTACGAGCAGTACTTC. The chain recombines TRBV12-3 or TRBV12-4 with TRBJ2-7, with D possibly matching TRBD2 (6 bases). This CDR3 is 18 amino acids long. Trimming took 3 bases from V and 3 from J, leaving 24 bases between them.

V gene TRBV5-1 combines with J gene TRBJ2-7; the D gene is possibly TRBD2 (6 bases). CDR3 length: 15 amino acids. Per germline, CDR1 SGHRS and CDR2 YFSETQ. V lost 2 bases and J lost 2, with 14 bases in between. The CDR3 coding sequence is TGCGCCAGCAGCTTAGTGCTAGCGAACACCTACGAGCAGTACTTC. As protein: CASSLVLANTYEQYF.